The subject of this entry is one T cell receptor (beta chain). This clone was recorded only once. It has no known antigen specificity. Base-call qualities are not available, and no considerably larger clone is one nucleotide away. The CDR3 regions of human TCRbeta chains were subjected to immunosequencing. As for the original processing: TCRs in the repertoires were compared against a reference library of SARS-CoV-2-specific TCRs that had been generated with the MIRA antigen-specificity platform. Breadth meant the fraction of unique TCRs that were SARS-CoV-2-associated, whereas depth meant the fraction of total T cells that were SARS-CoV-2-associated. Each spike-specific TCR was assigned to its reactive spike region and to a CD4 or CD8 class using the MIRA data. Log10-transformed breadth and depth values were compared by one-way ANOVA with Sidak's multiple comparisons tests. This immuneACCESS table, as held by TCRdb, lists in-frame sequences with V and J called but not all clones. Of the missing ones, under half trace to an unresolved V gene in checked studies; the others have no known cause. V, J and clone size were drawn from that table, and D and trimming were deduced from the DNA. This sample gives 150,000 to 180,000 clones in total; more than 85% of them show up just once. Over 1.2% of the sample rests with the top ten.

The time point label, read with the paper, signifies: about 28 days (+/-7) after the second vaccine dose. Because spike-specific TCR depth and breadth did not differ between the two schedules, AZD1222 recipients who got a second dose at roughly 4 weeks were pooled with those who got a second dose at roughly 12 weeks. The vaccinee samples were drawn from two UK trials, COV001 and COV002, one of which was a single-blind randomized controlled phase 2/3 trial testing AZD1222 (ChAdOx1 nCoV-19) in healthy adults. Trial participant PBMC samples were collected at day 0 and day 28 after the second dose for TCRbeta chain sequencing. This record comes from a study of T cell responses to AZD1222 COVID-19 vaccine (dated by TCRdb to about 2021). About the investigation overall: TCR sequencing was performed for over 230 trial participants, of whom about 200 were given two doses of AZD1222 and approximately 25 were given two doses of MenACWY control vaccine. Trial participants were enrolled by age into subgroups of 18-55, 56-69 and 70-plus years, and roughly 160, 29 and 62 TCR-sequenced participants, respectively, were included in these subgroups. The full study reports these points: Reportedly, close to half of the unique spike-specific TCRs recognized epitopes lying outside the regions that are mutated in the B.1.351 and B.1.1.7 variants. Participants were mostly white British and included more females than males, and it was suggested by the authors that clonal diversity may have been underestimated. After two AZD1222 doses, spike-specific TCR breadth and depth were significantly higher than at day 0 and than in MenACWY recipients. Because no day 14 peak-response samples were available, the repertoires could be characterized only after the peak T cell response. Conclusions about previously exposed vaccinees were limited because only six or seven AZD1222 recipients were SARS-CoV-2 seropositive at baseline. The vaccine-associated CD4 TCRs covered the entire spike protein, and the dominant responses fell in regions 160-218 and 743-854. The 56-69-year group was small, and its depth increase did not reach significance, likely because of low power.

CDR3 length: 15 amino acids, cysteine to phenylalanine. Solely the CDR3 DNA is kept, with 45 bases framed from the first base. Trimming takes 1 base off V and 1 base off J; junction bases not matched to a gene: 2. In the germline V gene (reference sequence), CDR1 corresponds to LNHDA and CDR2 to SQIVND. Recombination connected TRBV19 to TRBJ2-7, with TRBD1 matching 9 junction bases. The sequenced sample was peripheral blood, obtained 28 days after the second AZD1222 dose. The receptor comes from an adult who received the AZD1222 COVID-19 vaccine. The DNA sequence is given as TGTGCCAGTAGTATAGCGGACAGGGGATCCTACGAGCAGTACTTC. Its amino acids are CASSIADRGSYEQYF.